What follows are 32 T cell receptor beta chains derived from one specimen sequenced in a study of CD8 T cells in Susac syndrome. When the RNA was reverse transcribed, random hexamers were used with an input of 0.5 to 1 ug. TCRdb recomputed calls from the immunoSEQ multiplex PCR reads with MiXCR, one row per CDR3 protein. The sample includes 350,000 to 550,000 distinct CDR3 sequences, approximately 85% of them seen just once. What was sequenced was CD8+ T cells from PBMCs. The receptor set was obtained from a human donor with multiple sclerosis.

V is TRBV6-2 or TRBV6-3 and J is TRBJ2-7, with D unclear. Per germline, CDR1 MNHEY and CDR2 SVGEGT. V was pared by 10 bases and J by 0 bases, with 19 bases between. This CDR3 comprises 15 residues. CDR3 in amino acids: CATSLDGGSSYEQYF. CDR3 sequence (DNA): TGTGCCACTTCCCTGGACGGTGGAAGCTCCTACGAGCAGTACTTC.

V is TRBV10-3 and J is TRBJ1-2; 7 nucleotides match TRBD1. After removal of 2 bases from V and 2 bases from J, the junction contained 11 bases not matched to a gene. The V gene's germline CDR1 is ENHRY and CDR2 SYGVKD. This CDR3 has 17 residues. As DNA, the CDR3 is TGTGCCATCAGTGAGATGGACAGGCTTAAAGTCAACTATGGCTACACCTTC. Amino acid sequence: CAISEMDRLKVNYGYTF.

This clonotype came up once. The V and J genes are TRBV6-5 and TRBJ1-1, with 7 bases that match TRBD1. Germline trimming cut 4 bases from V and 4 bases from J; bases unmatched to any gene: 6. Per the germline V gene, CDR1 is MNHEY and CDR2 is SVGAGI. This CDR3 is built from 14 residues. The CDR3 sequence is CASSSPPGGTEAFF. The DNA for the CDR3 is TGTGCCAGCAGTTCGCCGCCAGGGGGCACTGAAGCTTTCTTT.

V usage is TRBV19 and J usage is TRBJ1-2, with D tentatively TRBD1 (6 bases). CDR3 length: 13 residues. The V and J ends lost 3 bases and 2 bases respectively, with 7 bases between them. CDR1 and CDR2 (germline): LNHDA, SQIVND (reference sequence). The CDR3 reads CASSITGNYGYTF. The CDR3 nucleotides read TGTGCCAGTAGTATTACAGGGAACTATGGCTACACCTTC.

V gene TRBV30 combines with J gene TRBJ2-3, with D uncertain. CDR3 length equals 12 residues. CDR1 and CDR2 from the germline V gene are GTSNPN and SVGIG (reference sequence). V was clipped by 2 bases and J by 6 bases, with 9 bases between them. The CDR3 here is CAWSFAIDTQYF. In DNA form, the CDR3 reads TGTGCCTGGAGTTTCGCAATCGATACGCAGTATTTT.

The chain combines TRBV5-1 with TRBJ2-7; tentatively, D is TRBD1 or TRBD2 (5 bases each). The CDR3 contains 14 residues. Germline-derived CDR1 and CDR2 are SGHRS and YFSETQ. V shed 4 bases and J shed 1 base, with 12 bases lying between them. The DNA of the CDR3 is TGCGCCAGCAGCACCGGGACGGAATCCTACGAGCAGTACTTC. Amino acid sequence: CASSTGTESYEQYF.

The chain is built from TRBV4-1 and TRBJ1-6; a possible D gene is TRBD1 (6 bases). V shed 0 bases and J shed 0 bases, with 9 bases lying between them. The CDR3 contains 17 residues. The germline V gene encodes CDR1 MGHRA and CDR2 YSYEKL. For the CDR3, the DNA is TGCGCCAGCAGCCAAGAAGGGGGGACCTCCTATAATTCACCCCTCCACTTT. Translated, it gives CASSQEGGTSYNSPLHF.

This clonotype was picked up a small number of times. The CDR3: CASSSLEGMGTDTQYF. The CDR3 bases are TGTGCCAGCAGTTCCCTTGAGGGGATGGGCACAGATACGCAGTATTTT. The rearrangement joins TRBV6-5 to TRBJ2-3, with D perhaps assigned TRBD1 or TRBD2 (5 bases each). The V gene's germline CDR1 is MNHEY and CDR2 SVGAGI. CDR3 size: 16 residues. V lost 4 bases, J lost 1 base, and 15 bases lay in between.

The chain is built from TRBV29-1 and TRBJ2-1; TRBD1 agrees at 7 bases. This CDR3 has 12 residues. Trimming at V came to 4 bases and at J to 8 bases, leaving 5 bases not matched to a gene. Germline CDR1 reads SQVTM; CDR2 reads ANQGSEA. CDR3 loop: CSVADRVYEQFF. In DNA, the CDR3 is TGCAGCGTTGCCGACAGGGTCTATGAGCAGTTCTTC.

This chain connects TRBV7-9 to TRBJ1-4; no definite D call. Trimming shortened V by 3 bases and J by 0 bases, and 11 bases separated the two germline ends. This CDR3 spans 16 amino acids. The germline gives CDR1 SEHNR, CDR2 FQNEAQ (reference sequence). CDR3 bases: TGTGCCAGCAGCTTGTCATCAGATGCAACTAATGAAAAACTGTTTTTT. It yields the protein CASSLSSDATNEKLFF.

The chain couples TRBV12-3 or TRBV12-4 to TRBJ2-7, with TRBD1 identical over 8 bases. The CDR3 consists of 14 residues. The V segment lost 4 bases and the J segment 2 bases; nucleotides outside the gene matches: 4. The CDR3 nucleotides read TGTGCCAGCAGTTGGACAGGGAGCCCCTACGAGCAGTACTTC. It specifies CASSWTGSPYEQYF.

The chain joins TRBV7-9 to TRBJ1-1; no firm D call. The CDR3 runs to 14 residues. The V gene's germline CDR1 is SEHNR and CDR2 FQNEAQ (reference sequence). The V gene lost 6 bases and the J gene lost 3 bases, with 14 bases spanning the gap. CDR3 amino acids: CASRYWEGDTEAFF. The CDR3 DNA reads as TGTGCCAGCAGGTATTGGGAGGGCGACACTGAAGCTTTCTTT.

In this sample, this clonotype turned up a few times. The V gene is TRBV5-1, the J gene TRBJ1-1; D is unresolved. The V end lost 2 bases, the J end lost 0 bases, and 11 bases lay between the germline ends. Germline V gene lookup returns CDR1 SGHRS and CDR2 YFSETQ. The CDR3 loop spans 15 amino acids. The CDR3 DNA is TGCGCCAGCAGCTTCCGGACGGGCATGAACACTGAAGCTTTCTTT. As protein: CASSFRTGMNTEAFF.

Only one count was recorded for this clonotype. The V gene is TRBV9, the J gene TRBJ1-1; a possible D gene is TRBD1 (5 bases). V was clipped by 3 bases and J by 7 bases, with 10 bases between them. The CDR3 is 12 residues long. Germline values: CDR1 SGDLS, CDR2 YYNGEE. The CDR3 bases are TGTGCCAGCAGCGCCGATGGACATGAAGCTTTCTTT. Its protein is CASSADGHEAFF.

CDR3 loop: CASSQAPGTGGLQSNQPQHF. CDR3 in DNA: TGTGCCAGCAGCCAAGCTCCCGGGACAGGGGGCCTCCAAAGCAATCAGCCCCAGCATTTT. The chain uses TRBV28 and TRBJ1-5; TRBD1 matches 12 bases. The ends lost 6 bases at V and 1 base at J; junction bases unmatched: 16. Germline V gene lookup returns CDR1 MDHEN and CDR2 SYDVKM. This CDR3 comprises 20 residues. Full variable domain (outside the CDR3, taken from reference TRBV28 and TRBJ1-5): DVKVTQSSRYLVKRTGEKVFLECVQDMDHENMFWYRQDPGLGLRLIYFSYDVKMKEKGDIPEGYSVSREKKERFSLILESASTNQTSMYLCASSQAPGTGGLQSNQPQHFGDGTRLSIL.

The rearrangement uses TRBV11-2 and TRBJ2-7; D gene uncertain. The V gene lost 8 bases and the J gene lost 3 bases, with 17 bases spanning the gap. The CDR3 extends over 14 amino acids. Germline CDR1 and CDR2: SGHAT and FQNNGV. The CDR3 nucleotides read TGTGCCAGCTCCACGGAGCCGGGTAACTACGAGCAGTACTTC. Protein product: CASSTEPGNYEQYF.

This clonotype was found once. The chain has TRBV3-1 and TRBJ2-7; TRBD2 is a possible D gene (6 bases). CDR3 length: 16 amino acids. V dropped 0 bases and J dropped 4 bases, with 16 bases sitting between them. CDR1 and CDR2 from the germline V gene are LGHDT and YNNKEL (reference sequence). The CDR3: CASSQEGGLSWYEQYF. Here the CDR3 DNA reads TGTGCCAGCAGCCAAGAGGGGGGACTTTCTTGGTACGAGCAGTACTTC.

The chain carries TRBV4-1 and TRBJ2-7, with D perhaps given as TRBD1 or TRBD2 (5 bases each). There are 18 residues in the CDR3. Trimming pared 0 bases from V and 4 bases from J, leaving 22 bases between. Germline V lookup: CDR1 MGHRA, CDR2 YSYEKL. In nucleotides, the CDR3 is TGCGCCAGCAGCCAAGATCTTGGGACCCCCCCCCTTAGATACGAGCAGTACTTC. Protein sequence: CASSQDLGTPPLRYEQYF.

The chain has TRBV10-2 and TRBJ2-1; the D gene is possibly TRBD2 (5 bases). The V end was cut by 11 bases, the J end by 4 bases, with 18 bases between. The germline gives CDR1 WSHSY, CDR2 SAAADI. The CDR3 has 14 amino acids. CDR3 amino acids: CAVNPEGGYNEQFF. CDR3 bases: TGCGCCGTCAACCCGGAAGGCGGGTACAATGAGCAGTTCTTC.

J is TRBJ1-5 and V is TRBV12-5; 7 bases are shared with TRBD1. From germline, CDR1 is LGHNT and CDR2 FRNRAP. This CDR3 is 13 amino acids long. V was clipped by 7 bases and J by 6 bases; unmatched bases: 6. In DNA form, the CDR3 reads TGTGCTAGTGCCCTGACAGGGCGTCAGCCCCAGCATTTT. Translation gives CASALTGRQPQHF.

This clonotype turned up a few times. The CDR3 loop reads CASSLGQGADEQFF. In DNA form, the CDR3 reads TGCGCCAGCAGCTTGGGGCAGGGGGCAGATGAGCAGTTCTTC. This chain uses TRBV5-1 with TRBJ2-1, with 8 bases matching TRBD1. The CDR3 covers 14 residues. In germline, CDR1 is SGHRS, CDR2 YFSETQ. J was trimmed by 8 bases and V by 0 bases; bases with no gene match: 4.

The rearrangement links TRBV5-6 to TRBJ2-1, with 7 bases fitting TRBD1. V lost 0 bases to trimming and J lost 4 bases; unmatched junction nucleotides: 10. The germline CDR1 and CDR2 sequences are SGHDT and YYEEEE. There are 17 residues in the CDR3. The DNA for the CDR3 is TGTGCCAGCAGCTTGGGCTTACAGGGGACGATTTACAATGAGCAGTTCTTC. It yields the protein CASSLGLQGTIYNEQFF.

This rearrangement joins TRBV7-9 to TRBJ1-1; TRBD1 might be the D (5 bases). V was trimmed by 5 bases and J by 3 bases, leaving 16 bases between them. CDR1 is SEHNR and CDR2 is FQNEAQ in the germline V gene (reference sequence). The length of the CDR3 is 15 residues. The CDR3 DNA follows: TGTGCCAGCAGCCTAGGACACTGGAAGGACACTGAAGCTTTCTTT. Amino acid sequence: CASSLGHWKDTEAFF. Full variable domain (remainder filled in from reference TRBV7-9 and TRBJ1-1): DTGVSQNPRHKITKRGQNVTFRCDPISEHNRLYWYRQTLGQGPEFLTYFQNEAQLEKSRLLSDRFSAERPKGSFSTLEIQRTEQGDSAMYLCASSLGHWKDTEAFFGQGTRLTVV.

V is TRBV28 and J is TRBJ1-5; no reliable D call. Germline CDR1 and CDR2: MDHEN and SYDVKM. This CDR3 is built from 15 residues. Trimming took 2 bases from V and 0 from J, leaving 8 bases between them. CDR3 DNA: TGTGCCAGCAGTTTAAACAGAGATAGCAATCAGCCCCAGCATTTT. Protein sequence: CASSLNRDSNQPQHF.

The chain has TRBV3-1 and TRBJ2-7, with D perhaps TRBD2 (6 bases). CDR3 size: 16 residues. Germline V lookup: CDR1 LGHDT, CDR2 YNNKEL (reference sequence). V was shortened by 4 bases and J by 0 bases, with 16 bases between the two germline ends. Here the CDR3 reads CASSLLLSGLSYEQYF. CDR3 nucleotides: TGTGCCAGCAGCCTTTTACTTAGCGGTCTCTCCTACGAGCAGTACTTC.

The rearrangement links TRBV5-4 to TRBJ1-4; D is unresolved. The CDR3 is 14 amino acids. Trimming left V 2 bases short and J 7 bases short, with 12 bases between. CDR1 is SGHNT, CDR2 YYREEE, per germline (reference sequence). The CDR3 coding sequence is TGTGCCAGCAGCTTCGCAGGTTTGGGTGAAAAACTGTTTTTT. This sequence encodes CASSFAGLGEKLFF. Complete variable domain (other parts from reference TRBV5-4 and TRBJ1-4): ETGVTQSPTHLIKTRGQQVTLRCSSQSGHNTVSWYQQALGQGPQFIFQYYREEENGRGNFPPRFSGLQFPNYSSELNVNALELDDSALYLCASSFAGLGEKLFFGSGTQLSVL.

The rearrangement uses TRBV4-1 and TRBJ2-5; maybe TRBD2 (5 bases). Germline values: CDR1 MGHRA, CDR2 YSYEKL. This CDR3 comprises 13 residues. Trimming shortened V by 2 bases and J by 4 bases, and 8 bases separated the two germline ends. CDR3 region: CASSQNSGETQYF. The CDR3 DNA reads as TGCGCCAGCAGCCAAAACAGCGGAGAGACCCAGTACTTC.

This chain uses TRBV11-2 with TRBJ1-3; D remains ambiguous. The CDR3 consists of 13 residues. Trimming took off 4 bases at V and 4 bases at J, with 8 bases between the two ends. CDR1 is SGHAT, CDR2 FQNNGV, per germline. The CDR3 DNA follows: TGTGCCAGCAGCTCCTATCCCGGAAACACCATATATTTT. Translated, it gives CASSSYPGNTIYF.

The chain carries TRBV3-1 and TRBJ2-7; possible D gene TRBD1, 5 bases. The CDR3 loop spans 15 amino acids. The germline CDR1 and CDR2 sequences are LGHDT and YNNKEL (reference sequence). V lost 4 bases and J 8 bases, leaving 21 bases between the germline ends. CDR3 in DNA: TGTGCCAGCAGCCCCCCAGACCCACAGGTTGGCAAGCAGTACTTC. It specifies CASSPPDPQVGKQYF.

V and J are TRBV6-5 and TRBJ1-1; 9 bases match TRBD1. The J segment lost 7 bases and the V segment lost 5 bases, leaving 8 bases of the junction unmatched. Germline CDR1 MNHEY, CDR2 SVGAGI. The CDR3 is 14 amino acids. In nucleotides, the CDR3 is TGTGCCAGCAGTATGGGGACAGGGTGGCTTGAAGCTTTCTTT. Residues: CASSMGTGWLEAFF.

The chain's CDR3 is CASSLGEGNNQPQHF. CDR3 DNA: TGTGCCAGCAGCTTGGGTGAGGGCAACAATCAGCCCCAGCATTTT. The V call is TRBV5-4, the J call TRBJ1-5; no firm D call. Germline V CDR1 and CDR2: SGHNT, YYREEE (reference sequence). CDR3 length: 15 amino acids. V lost 0 bases to trimming and J lost 3 bases, with 10 bases between them.

V gene TRBV27 combines with J gene TRBJ1-1, with D perhaps matching TRBD1 (6 bases). Germline lookup yields CDR1 MNHEY and CDR2 SMNVEV (reference sequence). CDR3 length: 14 amino acids. V was cut by 8 bases and J by 0 bases, with 13 bases left in between. The CDR3 DNA reads TGTGCCAGCGCGCCCGGGGGGCTGAACACTGAAGCTTTCTTT. This encodes CASAPGGLNTEAFF.